This TCR beta chain was sequenced in a study of regulatory T cells in long-lasting Graves disease. This clonotype appeared many times. No antigen is known for it. Trimming removed 4 bases from V and 3 bases from J, with 6 bases in between. Germline V gene lookup returns CDR1 SGHAT and CDR2 FQNNGV. This CDR3 is 12 amino acids long. Time point here: newly diagnosed GD, antithyroid drugs for less than 3 months. RNA isolated from PBMCs was used to make the TCR library. Findings and limits, study-wide: Relative to new patients (around 1,000), persistent patients exhibited greater sharing of public clonotypes (over 2,500).

Arm-PCR of CDR3 regions with iRepertoire HTBI primers generated TCR beta libraries. TCRdb redid the calling of the multiplex PCR reads with MiXCR, one entry per CDR3 protein. The table has 400,000 to 500,000 distinct CDR3 sequences, approximately 16% seen once. These sequences were also reported in another study, on T cells in Graves' hyperthyroidism and ophthalmopathy.

V and J are TRBV11-2 and TRBJ2-5; D is unclear. The TCR originated in a woman aged 40 to 49 with Graves disease. This sample comprised peripheral blood mononuclear cells (PBMCs), obtained at new diagnosis, from a patient treated with antithyroid drugs. CDR3 bases: TGTGCCAGCAGCTCGAAAAAAGAGACCCAGTACTTC. It yields the protein CASSSKKETQYF.